These T cell receptor beta chains were read from a single sample in a study of shared clonotypes between healthy human individuals. The table came from immunoSEQ multiplex PCR; TCRdb's copy has only in-frame clones and leaves some out. Counted here are 780,000 or so clones, around 77% occurring once; the ten biggest clones make up less than 2%. Sequenced: memory CD4+ T cells sorted from blood. These receptors were obtained from a woman in her 30s in good health. Both conserved end residues are part of each CDR3. The D gene is left open where the match is weak. Clone sizes are given selectively: once, few, many, or a class where the clone is expanded.

cdr3_nt: TGTGCCAGCTCCCAGGTCGGGGGTCGCAATGAGCAGTTCTTC
cdr3_aa: CASSQVGGRNEQFF
j_call: TRBJ2-1
v_call: TRBV18
d_call: -
clone_size: many
cdr3_length: 14

cdr3_nt: TGTGCCAGCAGATTACAGGGAAACACTGAAGCTTTCTTT
cdr3_aa: CASRLQGNTEAFF
j_call: TRBJ1-1
v_call: TRBV28
d_call: -
clone_size: -
cdr3_length: 13

cdr3_nt: TGTGCCAGCAGCAAAGCGGGAGGGCCCCTCTACGAGCAGTACTTC
cdr3_aa: CASSKAGGPLYEQYF
j_call: TRBJ2-7
v_call: TRBV7-3
d_call: TRBD2
clone_size: -
cdr3_length: 15

cdr3_nt: TGTGCCAGCAGTGTCGTGTTGGGCTCCTACGAGCAGTACTTC
cdr3_aa: CASSVVLGSYEQYF
j_call: TRBJ2-7
v_call: TRBV6-5
d_call: -
clone_size: -
cdr3_length: 14

cdr3_nt: TGTGCCAGCAGCGTAGAGGGACTAGCTTTCGGGGAGCTGTTTTTT
cdr3_aa: CASSVEGLAFGELFF
j_call: TRBJ2-2
v_call: TRBV9
d_call: TRBD2
clone_size: -
cdr3_length: 15

cdr3_nt: TGTGCCAGCAGTTACTCGAAACGGGGAAACACCGGGGAGCTGTTTTTT
cdr3_aa: CASSYSKRGNTGELFF
j_call: TRBJ2-2
v_call: TRBV6-6
d_call: -
clone_size: -
cdr3_length: 16

cdr3_nt: TGTGCCAGCACCCGAGACAGGGACTATGGCTACACCTTC
cdr3_aa: CASTRDRDYGYTF
j_call: TRBJ1-2
v_call: TRBV6-5
d_call: TRBD1
clone_size: -
cdr3_length: 13

cdr3_nt: TGTGCCAGCAGACCCGAGGGGGGAGCCAAAAACATTCAGTACTTC
cdr3_aa: CASRPEGGAKNIQYF
j_call: TRBJ2-4
v_call: TRBV6-5
d_call: -
clone_size: -
cdr3_length: 15

cdr3_nt: TGCGCCAGCAGTGAGAACGTTGGAAACACCATATATTTT
cdr3_aa: CASSENVGNTIYF
j_call: TRBJ1-3
v_call: TRBV10-1
d_call: -
clone_size: -
cdr3_length: 13

cdr3_nt: TGTGCCAGTACGGCGGGGGGTGACCAGCCCCAGCATTTT
cdr3_aa: CASTAGGDQPQHF
j_call: TRBJ1-5
v_call: TRBV19
d_call: -
clone_size: -
cdr3_length: 13

cdr3_nt: TGTGCCAGCAGCTCCAGCCGTTCGGTCACTGAAGCTTTCTTT
cdr3_aa: CASSSSRSVTEAFF
j_call: TRBJ1-1
v_call: TRBV7-8
d_call: -
clone_size: -
cdr3_length: 14

cdr3_nt: TGTGCCAGCAGCCAAGATCGGCAGCCCAGACGCGGCTACACCTTC
cdr3_aa: CASSQDRQPRRGYTF
j_call: TRBJ1-2
v_call: TRBV4-2
d_call: -
clone_size: many
cdr3_length: 15